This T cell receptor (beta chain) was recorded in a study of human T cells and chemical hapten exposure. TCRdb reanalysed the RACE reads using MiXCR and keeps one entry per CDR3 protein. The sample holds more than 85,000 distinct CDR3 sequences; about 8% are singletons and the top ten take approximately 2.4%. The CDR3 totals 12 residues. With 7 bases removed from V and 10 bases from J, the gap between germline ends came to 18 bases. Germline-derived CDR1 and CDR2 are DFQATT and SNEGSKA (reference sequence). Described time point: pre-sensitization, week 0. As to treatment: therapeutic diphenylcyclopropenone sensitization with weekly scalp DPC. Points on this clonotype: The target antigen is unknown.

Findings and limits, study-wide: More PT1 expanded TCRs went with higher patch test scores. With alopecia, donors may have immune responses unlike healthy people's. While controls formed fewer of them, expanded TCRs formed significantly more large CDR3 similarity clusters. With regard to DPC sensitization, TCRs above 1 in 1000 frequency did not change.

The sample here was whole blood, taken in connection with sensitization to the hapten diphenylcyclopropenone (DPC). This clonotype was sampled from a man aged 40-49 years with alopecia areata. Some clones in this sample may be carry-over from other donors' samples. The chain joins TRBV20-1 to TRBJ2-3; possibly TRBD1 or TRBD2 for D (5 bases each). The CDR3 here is CSVRSGTTAQYF. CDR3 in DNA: TGCAGTGTCAGATCAGGGACGACAGCGCAGTATTTT.